These 16 T cell receptor beta chains were all obtained from the same sample, sequenced in a study of shared T cell receptors in the human thymus. Some clones are missing from TCRdb's copy, which holds only in-frame ones; the method was immunoSEQ multiplex PCR. This table has about 610,000 clones, around nine tenths appearing once. This same sample was also part of a study on human thymus T cells.

Sequenced sample: thymocytes. Every receptor here comes from a boy younger than two with a congenital heart defect.

This chain joins TRBV10-2 and TRBJ2-7, with a tentative D call TRBD1 (6 bases). Germline V gives CDR1 WSHSY, CDR2 SAAADI. V lost 2 bases and J lost 4, with 9 bases in between. There are 13 residues in the CDR3. The DNA for the CDR3 is TGCGCCAGCAGTGAGAGGACAGCGTACGAGCAGTACTTC. It yields the protein CASSERTAYEQYF.

The V gene is TRBV6-1, the J gene TRBJ2-7, with a tentative D call TRBD1 (6 bases). Deletions cut 5 bases from V and 3 bases from J, with 11 bases between. CDR1 is MNHNS and CDR2 is SASEGT in the germline V gene. The CDR3 runs 13 residues. The CDR3 loop reads CASSPDRFYEQYF. CDR3 nucleotide sequence: TGTGCCAGCAGTCCCGACAGGTTCTACGAGCAGTACTTC.

This chain joins TRBV5-6 and TRBJ2-2; D is uncertain. Trimming cost V 0 bases and J 1 base, with 10 bases left between them. Germline V gene lookup returns CDR1 SGHDT and CDR2 YYEEEE. The CDR3 spans 16 residues. CDR3 amino acids: CASSLERNRNTGELFF. CDR3 coding DNA: TGTGCCAGCAGCTTGGAAAGGAACAGGAACACCGGGGAGCTGTTTTTT.

This clone was detected once. The chain recombines TRBV27 with TRBJ2-1, with 7 positions matching TRBD1. V was pared by 3 bases and J by 1 base, with 3 bases of the junction left unmatched. Germline lookup yields CDR1 MNHEY and CDR2 SMNVEV (reference sequence). This CDR3 region has 15 residues. The CDR3 sequence: CASSFRQGSYNEQFF. The CDR3 DNA follows: TGTGCCAGCAGTTTTCGACAGGGTTCCTACAATGAGCAGTTCTTC.

The rearrangement links TRBV4-2 to TRBJ2-7; TRBD2 matches at 16 bases. The J segment lost 5 bases and the V segment lost 4 bases, leaving 5 bases of the junction unmatched. Germline CDR1 is LGHNA and CDR2 is YNFKEQ. This CDR3 contains 16 residues. CDR3 nucleotides: TGTGCCAGCAGCCGGGGACTAGCGGGAGGGCCAAACGAGCAGTACTTC. Protein product: CASSRGLAGGPNEQYF.

The chain joins TRBV2 to TRBJ1-5; 7 nucleotides agree with TRBD1. The J segment lost 5 bases and the V segment lost 6 bases, leaving 10 bases of the junction unmatched. Germline loops: CDR1 SNHLY, CDR2 FYNNEI. This CDR3 is built from 15 residues. DNA of the CDR3: TGTGCCAGCAGCCCGGGTGGCAGGGGGGATCAGCCCCAGCATTTT. This codes for CASSPGGRGDQPQHF.

V gene TRBV19 combines with J gene TRBJ1-5; a possible D gene is TRBD1 (5 bases). Germline V gene lookup returns CDR1 LNHDA and CDR2 SQIVND (reference sequence). This CDR3 spans 19 amino acids. Trimming pared 2 bases from V and 3 bases from J, leaving 23 bases between. CDR3 region: CASSIRFRGYVSHNQPQHF. CDR3 DNA: TGTGCCAGTAGTATAAGGTTTCGGGGGTATGTGTCGCACAATCAGCCCCAGCATTTT.

V is TRBV28 and J is TRBJ1-4; TRBD1 is a possible D gene (6 bases). Trimming shortened V by 6 bases and J by 4 bases, and 12 bases separated the two germline ends. Germline CDR1 MDHEN, CDR2 SYDVKM. The CDR3 covers 14 residues. CDR3 coding DNA: TGTGCCAGCAGATACAGGGCGGGTAATGAAAAACTGTTTTTT. Its translation is CASRYRAGNEKLFF. Filled out from reference TRBV28 and TRBJ1-4, the complete variable domain reads DVKVTQSSRYLVKRTGEKVFLECVQDMDHENMFWYRQDPGLGLRLIYFSYDVKMKEKGDIPEGYSVSREKKERFSLILESASTNQTSMYLCASRYRAGNEKLFFGSGTQLSVL.

The chain joins TRBV28 to TRBJ2-5, with 7 bases aligning to TRBD2. CDR3 length: 17 residues. V lost 2 bases and J lost 0; bases outside the gene matches: 9. CDR1 MDHEN and CDR2 SYDVKM come from the germline V gene. The DNA of the CDR3 is TGTGCCAGCAGTTTACTAGCGGTATCCGCCCACCAAGAGACCCAGTACTTC. This gives the protein CASSLLAVSAHQETQYF.

This chain connects TRBV27 to TRBJ2-1; 12 positions agree with TRBD1. The junction had 15 bases not matched to a gene; V was cut back by 7 bases and J by 8 bases. There are 17 residues in the CDR3. The germline V gene has CDR1 MNHEY and CDR2 SMNVEV (reference sequence). For the CDR3, the DNA is TGTGCCAGCATCCTATCGGGGGGGGACAGGGGGCTCCATGAGCAGTTCTTC. This translates into CASILSGGDRGLHEQFF.

The chain combines TRBV5-4 with TRBJ1-4; D may be TRBD1 (5 bases). CDR3 length equals 19 residues. The germline V gene has CDR1 SGHNT and CDR2 YYREEE (reference sequence). Trimming shortened V by 4 bases and J by 7 bases, and 29 bases separated the two germline ends. For the CDR3, the DNA is TGTGCCAGCAGCCTATCTGACGGCCGATCGGGGGGGACCGGTGAAAAACTGTTTTTT. Its translation: CASSLSDGRSGGTGEKLFF.

In its sample, this clone was seen once. The CDR3 DNA reads as TGTGCCAGCAGTGAAAGACAGGGGGCTGAAGCTTTCTTT. Translation: CASSERQGAEAFF. The chain employs TRBV2 and TRBJ1-1, with 9 bases aligning to TRBD1. Germline V gene data show CDR1 as SNHLY and CDR2 as FYNNEI. This CDR3 is 13 amino acids long. After removal of 2 bases from V and 6 bases from J, the junction contained 1 base not matched to a gene. The full variable domain, its missing parts supplied by reference TRBV2 and TRBJ1-1, is EPEVTQTPSHQVTQMGQEVILRCVPISNHLYFYWYRQILGQKVEFLVSFYNNEISEKSEIFDDQFSVERPDGSNFTLKIRSTKLEDSAMYFCASSERQGAEAFFGQGTRLTVV.

The chain joins TRBV28 to TRBJ2-3, with 8 bases that match TRBD1. This CDR3 spans 16 amino acids. Germline CDR1 and CDR2: MDHEN and SYDVKM. J gave up 0 bases and V 6 bases, and 8 bases lay outside the gene matches. The CDR3 spells CASSPPRDRSTDTQYF. The CDR3 DNA sequence: TGTGCCAGCAGCCCGCCTCGGGACAGGAGCACAGATACGCAGTATTTT.

This chain uses TRBV19 with TRBJ2-7; 12 bases match TRBD2. J lost 1 base, V lost 7 bases, and 14 bases had no gene match. Germline V gives CDR1 LNHDA, CDR2 SQIVND (reference sequence). This CDR3 region has 18 residues. The CDR3 spells CASTPRHPTSGGSYEQYF. Written as DNA, the CDR3 is TGTGCCAGTACTCCGCGGCACCCGACTAGCGGGGGATCCTACGAGCAGTACTTC.

The rearrangement uses TRBV28 and TRBJ2-7; a possible D gene is TRBD2 (8 bases). This CDR3 region has 16 residues. V gave up 7 bases and J gave up 3 bases, with 22 bases separating them. Germline V gene sequence: CDR1 MDHEN, CDR2 SYDVKM. CDR3 sequence (DNA): TGTGCCAGCACCTATAGGGGGCATCGGGAGGGCTACGAGCAGTACTTC. Translated, it gives CASTYRGHREGYEQYF.

The rearrangement links TRBV19 to TRBJ2-1, with TRBD1 matching 9 bases. The germline gives CDR1 LNHDA, CDR2 SQIVND (reference sequence). The CDR3 runs to 16 residues. J lost 4 bases, V lost 5 bases, and 9 bases had no gene match. The CDR3: CASSPRTGQGYNEQFF. The DNA for the CDR3 is TGTGCCAGTAGTCCCCGGACGGGACAGGGATACAATGAGCAGTTCTTC.